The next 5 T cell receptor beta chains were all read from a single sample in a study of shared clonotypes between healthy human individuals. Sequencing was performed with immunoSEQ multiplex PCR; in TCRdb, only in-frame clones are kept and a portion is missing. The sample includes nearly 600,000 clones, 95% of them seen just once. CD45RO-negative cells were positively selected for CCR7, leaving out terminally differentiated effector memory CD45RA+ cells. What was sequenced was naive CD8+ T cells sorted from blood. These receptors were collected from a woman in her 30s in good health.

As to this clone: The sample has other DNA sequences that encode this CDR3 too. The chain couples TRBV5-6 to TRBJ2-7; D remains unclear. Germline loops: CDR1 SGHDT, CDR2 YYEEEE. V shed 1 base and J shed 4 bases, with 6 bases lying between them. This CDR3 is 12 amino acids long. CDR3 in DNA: TGTGCCAGCAGCTTGTTGGGTTACGAGCAGTACTTC. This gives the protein CASSLLGYEQYF.

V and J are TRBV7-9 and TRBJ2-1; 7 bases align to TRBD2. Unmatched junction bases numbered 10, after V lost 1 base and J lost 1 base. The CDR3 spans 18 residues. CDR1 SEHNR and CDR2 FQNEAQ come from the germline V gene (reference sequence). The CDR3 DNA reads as TGTGCCAGCAGCTTAGAGGCTAGCGGAGAGGGGTCCTACAATGAGCAGTTCTTC. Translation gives CASSLEASGEGSYNEQFF.

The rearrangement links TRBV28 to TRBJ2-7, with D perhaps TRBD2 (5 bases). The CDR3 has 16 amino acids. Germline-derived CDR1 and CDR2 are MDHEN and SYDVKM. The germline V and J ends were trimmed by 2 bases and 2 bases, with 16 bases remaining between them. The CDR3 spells CASSLVLVRATYEQYF. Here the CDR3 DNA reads TGTGCCAGCAGTTTAGTCTTAGTGAGGGCTACCTACGAGCAGTACTTC.

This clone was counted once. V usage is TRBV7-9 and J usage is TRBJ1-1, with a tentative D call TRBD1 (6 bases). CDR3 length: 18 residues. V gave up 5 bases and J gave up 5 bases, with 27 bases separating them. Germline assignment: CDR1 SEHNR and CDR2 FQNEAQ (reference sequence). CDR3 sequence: CASSPPRGAITEWTEAFF. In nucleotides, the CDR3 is TGTGCCAGCAGCCCACCGCGGGGGGCGATCACGGAATGGACTGAAGCTTTCTTT.

The CDR3 sequence: CAWMVTGELFF. CDR3 coding DNA: TGTGCCTGGATGGTTACCGGGGAGCTGTTTTTT. This chain links TRBV30 with TRBJ2-2, with D uncertain. The germline CDR1 and CDR2 sequences are GTSNPN and SVGIG (reference sequence). The CDR3 is made up of 11 amino acids. Trimming left V 4 bases short and J 5 bases short, with 5 bases between.